A single sample gave rise to the 22 T cell receptor beta chains below, sequenced in a study of shared clonotypes between healthy human individuals. The assay was immunoSEQ multiplex PCR, and TCRdb's table has in-frame clones only and misses some. The data hold roughly 680,000 clones, with approximately 72% observed a single time. Sequenced input: memory CD4+ T cells sorted from blood. This sample's subset: CD45RA-negative fraction. Receptor source: a woman under 40 in good health.

As concerns this clone: Other nucleotide sequences in the sample specify the same CDR3. This chain connects TRBV5-1 to TRBJ1-5; D is perhaps TRBD1 (6 bases). There are 15 residues in the CDR3. Germline V gives CDR1 SGHRS, CDR2 YFSETQ. Between the trimmed V and J ends, which lost 0 bases and 4 bases, there was a span of 11 bases. The DNA for the CDR3 is TGCGCCAGCAGCTTGGAAGGGGGAGGAAATCAGCCCCAGCATTTT. The encoded protein is CASSLEGGGNQPQHF.

Here the CDR3 reads CASSSRTGAGELFF. CDR3 nucleotides: TGCGCCAGCAGCTCCAGGACAGGGGCCGGGGAGCTGTTTTTT. This chain uses TRBV5-1 with TRBJ2-2; TRBD1 matches 9 bases. Unmatched junction bases numbered 3, after V lost 3 bases and J lost 6 bases. CDR3 length: 14 amino acids. Germline V lookup: CDR1 SGHRS, CDR2 YFSETQ.

This rearrangement joins TRBV18 to TRBJ1-1; no clear D gene. Germline V gives CDR1 KGHSH, CDR2 LQKENI. Trimming took 1 base from V and 1 from J, leaving 10 bases between them. This CDR3 region has 15 residues. Here the CDR3 reads CASSPLSQRNTEAFF. For the CDR3, the DNA is TGTGCCAGCTCACCACTCTCCCAGAGGAACACTGAAGCTTTCTTT. The variable domain in full, completed from reference TRBV18 and TRBJ1-1, reads NAGVMQNPRHLVRRRGQEARLRCSPMKGHSHVYWYRQLPEEGLKFMVYLQKENIIDESGMPKERFSAEFPKEGPSILRIQQVVRGDSAAYFCASSPLSQRNTEAFFGQGTRLTVV.

The V gene is TRBV4-2, the J gene TRBJ2-3; no clear D. CDR3 length: 15 residues. Germline V lookup: CDR1 LGHNA, CDR2 YNFKEQ. With 2 bases removed from V and 1 base from J, the gap between germline ends came to 10 bases. CDR3 amino acids: CASSQRTYGTDTQYF. The DNA for the CDR3 is TGTGCCAGCAGCCAAAGGACCTATGGCACAGATACGCAGTATTTT.

This clone has more than one count but fewer than ten. The chain couples TRBV7-2 to TRBJ2-7; D remains ambiguous. The V end was cut by 5 bases, the J end by 0 bases, with 14 bases between. The CDR3 extends over 15 amino acids. Germline CDR1 and CDR2: SGHTA and FQGNSA. As DNA, the CDR3 is TGTGCCAGCAGCCTCGGCGCACTACTCTCCTACGAGCAGTACTTC. Translated: CASSLGALLSYEQYF.

The chain employs TRBV27 and TRBJ2-7, with TRBD1 matching over 7 bases. This CDR3 has 16 amino acids. Germline V gives CDR1 MNHEY, CDR2 SMNVEV (reference sequence). V shed 0 bases and J 6 bases; nucleotides not matched to a gene: 11. CDR3 in DNA: TGTGCCAGCAGTTTATCGGTTACAGGGGATCCCTTCGAGCAGTACTTC. This sequence encodes CASSLSVTGDPFEQYF.

This chain joins TRBV4-1 and TRBJ1-5; D perhaps matches TRBD1 (5 bases). Between the trimmed V and J ends, which lost 0 bases and 3 bases, there was a span of 15 bases. Germline CDR1 is MGHRA and CDR2 is YSYEKL. The CDR3 contains 17 residues. The CDR3 sequence: CASSQDGAGGINQPQHF. The CDR3 DNA reads as TGCGCCAGCAGCCAAGATGGGGCGGGGGGTATCAATCAGCCCCAGCATTTT.

On this clone itself: This sample also contains other DNA sequences that code for the same CDR3. This chain joins TRBV4-1 and TRBJ2-3, with 9 bases that match TRBD2. The V gene end was trimmed by 3 bases and the J gene end by 2 bases; junction bases not matched to a gene: 3. CDR1 and CDR2 (germline): MGHRA, YSYEKL. The CDR3 has 15 amino acids. DNA of the CDR3: TGCGCCAGCAGCCAGGTAGCGGGGGTCACAGATACGCAGTATTTT. Its protein product is CASSQVAGVTDTQYF.

The V call is TRBV7-2, the J call TRBJ2-5; possibly TRBD2 for D (5 bases). Trimming took 3 bases from V and 2 from J, leaving 10 bases between them. The CDR3 is 14 amino acids. Germline CDR1 SGHTA, CDR2 FQGNSA. CDR3 residues: CASSFGGLQETQYF. The CDR3 coding sequence is TGTGCCAGCAGCTTCGGCGGGCTTCAAGAGACCCAGTACTTC.

This clone showed up just a few times. V gene TRBV28 combines with J gene TRBJ1-2; no clear D gene. Looked up from germline, CDR1 is MDHEN and CDR2 is SYDVKM. The CDR3 runs to 12 residues. Trimming removed 8 bases from V and 5 bases from J, with 12 bases in between. For the CDR3, the DNA is TGTGCCAGCGGCCAAGAGGCGTATGGCTACACCTTC. This codes for CASGQEAYGYTF.

The V call is TRBV6-5, the J call TRBJ2-5; D is perhaps TRBD2 (6 bases). The CDR3 contains 16 residues. V was cut by 0 bases and J by 5 bases, with 16 bases left in between. Germline values: CDR1 MNHEY, CDR2 SVGAGI. DNA for the CDR3: TGTGCCAGCAGTTACTCTGGGGGTGCGGGGAGCGAGACCCAGTACTTC. Its protein product is CASSYSGGAGSETQYF.

The chain joins TRBV6-5 to TRBJ1-2, with D possibly being TRBD1 (6 bases). This CDR3 has 15 amino acids. Germline CDR1 is MNHEY and CDR2 is SVGAGI. V was trimmed by 2 bases and J by 8 bases, leaving 18 bases between them. CDR3 in DNA: TGTGCCAGCAGTTACGCAGCGCGTTACAGGGACGGCTACACCTTC. This codes for CASSYAARYRDGYTF.

This clone has a handful of counts. The CDR3 DNA is TGCGCCAGCAGACAGGGGGCCGAGGGAGGCTACGAGCAGTACTTC. This encodes CASRQGAEGGYEQYF. The chain links TRBV10-2 to TRBJ2-7, with 9 bases aligning to TRBD1. Trimming cost V 6 bases and J 3 bases; bases outside gene matches: 9. CDR3 length: 15 residues. CDR1 is WSHSY, CDR2 SAAADI, per germline.

The chain combines TRBV7-9 with TRBJ2-1; the D is unclear. The CDR3 is made up of 13 amino acids. V lost 1 base and J 9 bases, leaving 10 bases between the germline ends. Germline V CDR1 and CDR2: SEHNR, FQNEAQ (reference sequence). CDR3 bases: TGTGCCAGCAGCTTAGTATCGGTGGTTGAGCAGTTCTTC. It encodes CASSLVSVVEQFF.

The chain has TRBV18 and TRBJ2-1; D assignment may be TRBD1 or TRBD2 (5 bases each). The CDR3 length is 15 residues. In germline, CDR1 is KGHSH, CDR2 LQKENI. V shed 1 base and J shed 4 bases, with 11 bases lying between them. CDR3 sequence: CASSPRGSEYNEQFF. The CDR3, as DNA: TGTGCCAGCTCACCACGGGGGAGTGAGTACAATGAGCAGTTCTTC.

This clone was recorded a few times. CDR3 loop: CASSEDRRDGYTF. CDR3 nucleotide sequence: TGTGCCAGTAGTGAGGACCGAAGGGATGGCTACACCTTC. The V gene is TRBV19, the J gene TRBJ1-2; D ambiguous. The V end was cut by 5 bases, the J end by 6 bases, with 13 bases between. From germline, CDR1 is LNHDA and CDR2 SQIVND (reference sequence). The CDR3 has 13 amino acids. The whole variable domain, filled in from reference TRBV19 and TRBJ1-2, reads DGGITQSPKYLFRKEGQNVTLSCEQNLNHDAMYWYRQDPGQGLRLIYYSQIVNDFQKGDIAEGYSVSREKKESFPLTVTSAQKNPTAFYLCASSEDRRDGYTFGSGTRLTVV.

This clone appeared once. This chain links TRBV5-1 with TRBJ2-1; 7 nucleotides line up with TRBD2. The CDR3 runs to 15 residues. Losses at the gene ends were 4 bases for V and 4 bases for J; bases not matched to a gene: 8. Germline V CDR1 and CDR2: SGHRS, YFSETQ. CDR3 residues: CASSQGLGGYNEQFF. DNA for the CDR3: TGCGCCAGCAGCCAGGGACTGGGAGGGTACAATGAGCAGTTCTTC.

The genes are TRBV5-1 and TRBJ2-5; 9 bases map to TRBD1. The CDR3 has 17 amino acids. The V segment lost 2 bases and the J segment 3 bases; nucleotides outside the gene matches: 11. Germline V gene data show CDR1 as SGHRS and CDR2 as YFSETQ. The CDR3: CASSFGTLQGAEETQYF. The CDR3 nucleotides read TGCGCCAGCAGCTTCGGGACTCTACAGGGGGCGGAAGAGACCCAGTACTTC.

V gene TRBV19 combines with J gene TRBJ1-5; no definite D call. This CDR3 is 18 amino acids long. Germline CDR1 reads LNHDA; CDR2 reads SQIVND (reference sequence). Trimming pared 3 bases from V and 2 bases from J, leaving 20 bases between. CDR3 coding DNA: TGTGCCAGTAGTATCCTCACGGCCGCTCTAATGGGCAATCAGCCCCAGCATTTT. Translated, it gives CASSILTAALMGNQPQHF.

The V gene is TRBV6-1, the J gene TRBJ2-7, with D perhaps TRBD2 (6 bases). CDR1 is MNHNS, CDR2 SASEGT, per germline. The CDR3 sequence is 15 residues long. V was shortened by 3 bases and J by 2 bases, with 14 bases between the two germline ends. In DNA, the CDR3 is TGTGCCAGCAGTGACGATTGGAGGGCAACCTACGAGCAGTACTTC. It translates to CASSDDWRATYEQYF.

The gene calls are TRBV27 and TRBJ2-2; TRBD1 aligns across 7 bases. The ends lost 6 bases at V and 1 base at J; junction bases unmatched: 8. The CDR3 runs to 16 residues. CDR1 and CDR2 from the germline V gene are MNHEY and SMNVEV (reference sequence). The CDR3 DNA reads TGTGCCAGCAGCAATAACAGGGGCCTGAACACCGGGGAGCTGTTTTTT. Residues: CASSNNRGLNTGELFF.

This clone turned up a few times. The rearrangement joins TRBV28 to TRBJ2-1; maybe TRBD2 (5 bases). V shed 7 bases and J shed 10 bases, with 11 bases lying between them. Germline values: CDR1 MDHEN, CDR2 SYDVKM. CDR3 length equals 11 residues. Here the CDR3 reads CASTGGPEQFF. The CDR3 bases are TGTGCCAGCACCGGAGGACCCGAGCAGTTCTTC.